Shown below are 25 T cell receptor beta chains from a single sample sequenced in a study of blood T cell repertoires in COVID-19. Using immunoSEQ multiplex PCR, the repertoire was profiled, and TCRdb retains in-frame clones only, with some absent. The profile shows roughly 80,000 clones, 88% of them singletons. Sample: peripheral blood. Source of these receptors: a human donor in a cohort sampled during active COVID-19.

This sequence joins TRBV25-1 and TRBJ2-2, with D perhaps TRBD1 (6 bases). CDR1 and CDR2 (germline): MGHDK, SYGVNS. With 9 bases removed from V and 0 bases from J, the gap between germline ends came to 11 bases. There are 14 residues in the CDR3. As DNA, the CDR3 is TGTGCCAGTATCGGGACAACGAACACCGGGGAGCTGTTTTTT. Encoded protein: CASIGTTNTGELFF. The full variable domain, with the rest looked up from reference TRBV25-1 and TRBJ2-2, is EADIYQTPRYLVIGTGKKITLECSQTMGHDKMYWYQQDPGMELHLIHYSYGVNSTEKGDLSSESTVSRIRTEHFPLTLESARPSHTSQYLCASIGTTNTGELFFGEGSRLTVL.

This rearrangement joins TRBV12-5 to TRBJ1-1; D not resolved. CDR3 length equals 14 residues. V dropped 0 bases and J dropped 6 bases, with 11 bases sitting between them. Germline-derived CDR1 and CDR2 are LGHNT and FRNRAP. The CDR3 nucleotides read TGTGCTAGTGGTTTGGTTTCGGAGGGTTCTGAAGCTTTCTTT. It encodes CASGLVSEGSEAFF.

The CDR3 region has the DNA TGTGCCAGCAGCTTGGTTACGTCTAGCGGGGACAATGAGCAGTTCTTC. This sequence encodes CASSLVTSSGDNEQFF. The chain carries TRBV5-4 and TRBJ2-1; TRBD2 aligns across 9 bases. Germline lookup yields CDR1 SGHNT and CDR2 YYREEE (reference sequence). V was pared by 0 bases and J by 5 bases, with 6 bases of the junction left unmatched. The CDR3 runs to 16 residues. Looking up the rest from reference TRBV5-4 and TRBJ2-1 gives the full variable domain: ETGVTQSPTHLIKTRGQQVTLRCSSQSGHNTVSWYQQALGQGPQFIFQYYREEENGRGNFPPRFSGLQFPNYSSELNVNALELDDSALYLCASSLVTSSGDNEQFFGPGTRLTVL.

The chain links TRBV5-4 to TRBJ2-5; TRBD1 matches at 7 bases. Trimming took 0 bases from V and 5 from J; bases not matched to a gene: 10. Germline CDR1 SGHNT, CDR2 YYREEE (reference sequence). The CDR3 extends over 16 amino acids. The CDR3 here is CASSLGETGLGETQYF. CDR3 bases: TGTGCCAGCAGCTTGGGGGAGACAGGGTTAGGGGAGACCCAGTACTTC. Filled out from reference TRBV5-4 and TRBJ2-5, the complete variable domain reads ETGVTQSPTHLIKTRGQQVTLRCSSQSGHNTVSWYQQALGQGPQFIFQYYREEENGRGNFPPRFSGLQFPNYSSELNVNALELDDSALYLCASSLGETGLGETQYFGPGTRLLVL.

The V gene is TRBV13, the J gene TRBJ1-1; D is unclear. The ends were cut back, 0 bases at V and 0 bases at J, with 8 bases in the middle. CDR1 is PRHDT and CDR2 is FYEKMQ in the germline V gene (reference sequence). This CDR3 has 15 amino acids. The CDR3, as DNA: TGTGCCAGCAGCTTAGGGCGTACGATGAACACTGAAGCTTTCTTT. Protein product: CASSLGRTMNTEAFF.

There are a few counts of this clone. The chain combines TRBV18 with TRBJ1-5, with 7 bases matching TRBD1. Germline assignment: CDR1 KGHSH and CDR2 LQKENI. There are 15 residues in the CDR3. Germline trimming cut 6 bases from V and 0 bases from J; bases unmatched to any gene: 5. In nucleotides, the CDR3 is TGTGCCAGCTCTTCCGGGACAGATAGCAATCAGCCCCAGCATTTT. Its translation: CASSSGTDSNQPQHF.

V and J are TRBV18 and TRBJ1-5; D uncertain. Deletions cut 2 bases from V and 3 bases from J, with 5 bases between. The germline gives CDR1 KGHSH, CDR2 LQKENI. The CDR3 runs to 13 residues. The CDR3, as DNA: TGTGCCAGCTCACCAGGCTTCAATCAGCCCCAGCATTTT. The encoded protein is CASSPGFNQPQHF.

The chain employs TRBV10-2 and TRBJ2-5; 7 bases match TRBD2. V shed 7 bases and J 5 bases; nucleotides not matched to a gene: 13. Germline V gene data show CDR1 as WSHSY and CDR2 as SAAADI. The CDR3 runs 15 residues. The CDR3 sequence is CASNGPLGGSETQYF. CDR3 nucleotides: TGCGCCAGCAATGGACCCTTGGGAGGGTCCGAGACCCAGTACTTC.

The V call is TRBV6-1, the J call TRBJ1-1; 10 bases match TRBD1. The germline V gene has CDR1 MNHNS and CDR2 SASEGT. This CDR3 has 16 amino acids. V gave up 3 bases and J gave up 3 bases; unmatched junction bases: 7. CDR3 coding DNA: TGTGCCAGCAGTGAGATTATTGACAGGGGGCACACTGAAGCTTTCTTT. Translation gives CASSEIIDRGHTEAFF.

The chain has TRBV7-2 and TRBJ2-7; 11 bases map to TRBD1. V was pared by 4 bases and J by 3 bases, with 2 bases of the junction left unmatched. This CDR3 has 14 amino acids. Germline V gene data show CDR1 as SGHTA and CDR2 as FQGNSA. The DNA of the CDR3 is TGTGCCAGCAGCTCCGGGACAGGGGGCTACGAGCAGTACTTC. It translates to CASSSGTGGYEQYF.

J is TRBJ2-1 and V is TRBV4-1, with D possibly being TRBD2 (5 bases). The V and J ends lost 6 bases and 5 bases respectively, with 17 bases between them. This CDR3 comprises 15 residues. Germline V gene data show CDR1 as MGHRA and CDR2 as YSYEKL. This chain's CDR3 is CASRQRALEDNEQFF. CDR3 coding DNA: TGCGCCAGCAGGCAGAGGGCCTTAGAGGACAATGAGCAGTTCTTC.

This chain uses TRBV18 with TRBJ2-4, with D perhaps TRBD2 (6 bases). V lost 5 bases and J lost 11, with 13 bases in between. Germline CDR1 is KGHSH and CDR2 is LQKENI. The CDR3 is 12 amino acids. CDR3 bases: TGTGCCAGCTCAGACTCCTCGGGGGTTCAGTACTTC. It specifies CASSDSSGVQYF. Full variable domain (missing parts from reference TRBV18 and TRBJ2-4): NAGVMQNPRHLVRRRGQEARLRCSPMKGHSHVYWYRQLPEEGLKFMVYLQKENIIDESGMPKERFSAEFPKEGPSILRIQQVVRGDSAAYFCASSDSSGVQYFGAGTRLSVL.

CDR3 loop: CASSFVETGLNEKLFF. The CDR3 nucleotides read TGTGCCAGCAGTTTTGTGGAAACAGGGCTTAATGAAAAACTGTTTTTT. This chain connects TRBV28 to TRBJ1-4; D perhaps matches TRBD1 (6 bases). Germline lookup yields CDR1 MDHEN and CDR2 SYDVKM. There are 16 residues in the CDR3. V was clipped by 3 bases and J by 4 bases, with 15 bases between them.

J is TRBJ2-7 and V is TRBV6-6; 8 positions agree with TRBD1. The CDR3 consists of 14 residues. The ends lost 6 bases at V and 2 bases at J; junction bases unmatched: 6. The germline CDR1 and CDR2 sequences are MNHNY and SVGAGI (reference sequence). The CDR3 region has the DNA TGTGCCAGCAGACCGGGACAGGTTACCTACGAGCAGTACTTC. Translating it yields CASRPGQVTYEQYF.

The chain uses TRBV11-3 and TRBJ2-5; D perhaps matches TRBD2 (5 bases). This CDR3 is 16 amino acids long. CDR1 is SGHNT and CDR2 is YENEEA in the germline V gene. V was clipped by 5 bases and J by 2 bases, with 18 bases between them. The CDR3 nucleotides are TGTGCCAGCAGCCCCAGGACGGGAAGCCTTCAAGAGACCCAGTACTTC. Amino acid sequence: CASSPRTGSLQETQYF.

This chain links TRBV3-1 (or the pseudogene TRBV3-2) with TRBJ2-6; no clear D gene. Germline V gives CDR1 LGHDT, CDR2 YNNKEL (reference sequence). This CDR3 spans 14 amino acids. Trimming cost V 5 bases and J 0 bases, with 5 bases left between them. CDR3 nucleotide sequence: TGTGCCAGCAGCTCAGACTCTGGGGCCAACGTCCTGACTTTC. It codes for CASSSDSGANVLTF.

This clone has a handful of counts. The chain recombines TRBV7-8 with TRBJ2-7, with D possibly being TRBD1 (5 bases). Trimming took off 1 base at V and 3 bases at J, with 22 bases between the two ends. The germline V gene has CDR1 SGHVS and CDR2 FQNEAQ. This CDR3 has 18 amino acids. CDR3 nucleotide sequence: TGTGCCAGCAGCTTAGAGGCGTCAGCCATAGGGGCGTACTACGAGCAGTACTTC. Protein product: CASSLEASAIGAYYEQYF.

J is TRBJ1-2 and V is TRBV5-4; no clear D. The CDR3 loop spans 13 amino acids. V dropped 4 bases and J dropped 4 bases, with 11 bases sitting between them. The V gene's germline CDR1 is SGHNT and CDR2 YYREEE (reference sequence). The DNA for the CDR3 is TGTGCCAGCAGCGCCCAAGGGAGCTATGGCTACACCTTC. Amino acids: CASSAQGSYGYTF.

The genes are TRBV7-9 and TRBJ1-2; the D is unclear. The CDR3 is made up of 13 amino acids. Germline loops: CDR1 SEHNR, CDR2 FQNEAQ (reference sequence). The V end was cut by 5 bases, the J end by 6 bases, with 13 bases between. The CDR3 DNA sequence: TGTGCCAGCAGCCCGCCCCGCGGGCATGGCTACACCTTC. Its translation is CASSPPRGHGYTF.

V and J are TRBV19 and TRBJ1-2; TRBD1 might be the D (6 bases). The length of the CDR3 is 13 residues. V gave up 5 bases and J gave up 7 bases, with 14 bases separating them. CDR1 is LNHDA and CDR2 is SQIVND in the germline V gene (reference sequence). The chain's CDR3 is CASSPYRDGGYTF. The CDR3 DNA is TGTGCCAGTAGTCCCTACAGGGATGGTGGCTACACCTTC.

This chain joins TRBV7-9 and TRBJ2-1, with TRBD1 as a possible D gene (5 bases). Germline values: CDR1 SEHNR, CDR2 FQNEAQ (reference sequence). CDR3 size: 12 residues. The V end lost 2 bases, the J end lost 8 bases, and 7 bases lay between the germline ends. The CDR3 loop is CASSLQGYEQFF. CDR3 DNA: TGTGCCAGCAGCTTACAGGGATATGAGCAGTTCTTC.

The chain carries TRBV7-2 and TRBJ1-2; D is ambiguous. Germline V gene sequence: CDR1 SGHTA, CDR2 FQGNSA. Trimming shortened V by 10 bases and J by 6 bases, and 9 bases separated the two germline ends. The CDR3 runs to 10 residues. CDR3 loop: CATLGDGYTF. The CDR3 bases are TGTGCCACCCTCGGGGATGGCTACACCTTC.

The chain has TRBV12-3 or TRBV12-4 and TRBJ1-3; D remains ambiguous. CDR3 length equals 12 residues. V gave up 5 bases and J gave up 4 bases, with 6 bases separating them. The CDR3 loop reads CASSLPGNTIYF. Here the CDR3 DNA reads TGTGCCAGCAGTCTACCCGGAAACACCATATATTTT.

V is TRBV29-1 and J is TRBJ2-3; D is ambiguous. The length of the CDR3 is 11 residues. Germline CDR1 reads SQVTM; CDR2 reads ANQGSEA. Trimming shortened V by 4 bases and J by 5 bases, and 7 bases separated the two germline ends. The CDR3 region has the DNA TGCAGCGTTGCAAGAGGAGATACGCAGTATTTT. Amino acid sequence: CSVARGDTQYF.

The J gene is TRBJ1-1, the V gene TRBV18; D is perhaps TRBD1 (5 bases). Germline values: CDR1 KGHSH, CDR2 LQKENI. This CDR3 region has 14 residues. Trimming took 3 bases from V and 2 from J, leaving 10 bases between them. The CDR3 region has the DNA TGTGCCAGCTCACCCCAGACAGATAACACTGAAGCTTTCTTT. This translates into CASSPQTDNTEAFF.